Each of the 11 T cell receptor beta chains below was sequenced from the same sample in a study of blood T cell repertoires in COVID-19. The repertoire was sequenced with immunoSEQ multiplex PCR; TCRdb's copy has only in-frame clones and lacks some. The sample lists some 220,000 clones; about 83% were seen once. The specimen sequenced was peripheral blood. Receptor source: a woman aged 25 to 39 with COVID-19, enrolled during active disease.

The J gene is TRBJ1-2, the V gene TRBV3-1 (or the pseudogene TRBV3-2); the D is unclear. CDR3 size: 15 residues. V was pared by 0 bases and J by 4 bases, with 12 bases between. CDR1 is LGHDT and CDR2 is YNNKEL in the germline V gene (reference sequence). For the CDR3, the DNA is TGTGCCAGCAGCCAAGATCCCGGCTGGAGCTATGGCTACACCTTC. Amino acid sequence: CASSQDPGWSYGYTF.

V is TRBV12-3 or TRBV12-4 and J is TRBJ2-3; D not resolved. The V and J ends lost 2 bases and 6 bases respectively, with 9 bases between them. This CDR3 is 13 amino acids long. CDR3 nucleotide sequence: TGTGCCAGCAGTTTATCAGGATCCGATACGCAGTATTTT. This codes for CASSLSGSDTQYF.

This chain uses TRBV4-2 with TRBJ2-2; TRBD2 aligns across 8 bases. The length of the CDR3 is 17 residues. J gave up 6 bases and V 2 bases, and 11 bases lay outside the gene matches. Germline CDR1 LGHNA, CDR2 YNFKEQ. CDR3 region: CASSQPLGLGQSGELFF. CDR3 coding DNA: TGTGCCAGCAGCCAACCGCTGGGACTAGGTCAGTCCGGGGAGCTGTTTTTT.

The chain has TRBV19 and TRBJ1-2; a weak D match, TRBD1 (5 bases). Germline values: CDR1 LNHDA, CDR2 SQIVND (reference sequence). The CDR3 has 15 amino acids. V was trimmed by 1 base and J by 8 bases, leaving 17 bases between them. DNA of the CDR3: TGTGCCAGTAGTATAGGCCCTGAGGCCAGGGCGGGCTACACCTTC. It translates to CASSIGPEARAGYTF.

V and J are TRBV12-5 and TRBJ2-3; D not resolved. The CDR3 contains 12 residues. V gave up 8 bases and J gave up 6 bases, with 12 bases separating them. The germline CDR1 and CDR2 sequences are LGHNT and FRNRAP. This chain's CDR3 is CASSKDADTQYF. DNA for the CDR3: TGTGCTAGTTCCAAAGATGCGGATACGCAGTATTTT.

The CDR3 loop reads CASSSKLAGATDTQYF. CDR3 coding DNA: TGTGCCAGCAGCTCGAAACTAGCGGGAGCGACAGATACGCAGTATTTT. The chain uses TRBV7-6 and TRBJ2-3; 11 nucleotides line up with TRBD2. Losses at the gene ends were 4 bases for V and 3 bases for J; bases not matched to a gene: 6. This CDR3 is 16 amino acids long. Germline V gene data show CDR1 as SGHVS and CDR2 as FNYEAQ.

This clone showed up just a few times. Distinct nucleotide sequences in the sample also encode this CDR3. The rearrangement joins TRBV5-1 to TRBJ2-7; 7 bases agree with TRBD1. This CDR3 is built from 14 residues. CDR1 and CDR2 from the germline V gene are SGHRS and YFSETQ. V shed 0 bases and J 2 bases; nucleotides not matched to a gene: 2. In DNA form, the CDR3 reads TGCGCCAGCAGCTTGGTAGGGGGCACCTACGAGCAGTACTTC. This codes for CASSLVGGTYEQYF. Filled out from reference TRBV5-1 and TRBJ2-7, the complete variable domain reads KAGVTQTPRYLIKTRGQQVTLSCSPISGHRSVSWYQQTPGQGLQFLFEYFSETQRNKGNFPGRFSGRQFSNSRSEMNVSTLELGDSALYLCASSLVGGTYEQYFGPGTRLTVT.

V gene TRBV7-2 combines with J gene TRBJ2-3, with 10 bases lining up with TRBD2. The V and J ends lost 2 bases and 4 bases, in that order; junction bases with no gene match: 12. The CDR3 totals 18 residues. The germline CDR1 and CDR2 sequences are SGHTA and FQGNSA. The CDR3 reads CASSLTRTSGIRADTQYF. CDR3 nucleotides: TGTGCCAGCAGCTTAACGAGGACTAGCGGCATAAGGGCAGATACGCAGTATTTT.

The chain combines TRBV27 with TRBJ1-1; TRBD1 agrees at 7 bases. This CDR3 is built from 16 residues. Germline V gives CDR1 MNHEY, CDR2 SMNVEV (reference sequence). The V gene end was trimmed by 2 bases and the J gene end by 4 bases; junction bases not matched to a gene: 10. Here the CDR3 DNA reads TGTGCCAGCAGTTTAAGTCGTGACAGGGCTGGCACTGAAGCTTTCTTT. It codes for CASSLSRDRAGTEAFF.

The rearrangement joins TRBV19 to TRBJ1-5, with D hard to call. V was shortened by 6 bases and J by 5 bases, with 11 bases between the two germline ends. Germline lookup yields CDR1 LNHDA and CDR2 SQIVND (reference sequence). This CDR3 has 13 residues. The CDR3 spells CASSGRGYQPQHF. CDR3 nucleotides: TGTGCCAGTAGCGGCCGCGGATATCAGCCCCAGCATTTT. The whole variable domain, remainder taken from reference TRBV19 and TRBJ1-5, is DGGITQSPKYLFRKEGQNVTLSCEQNLNHDAMYWYRQDPGQGLRLIYYSQIVNDFQKGDIAEGYSVSREKKESFPLTVTSAQKNPTAFYLCASSGRGYQPQHFGDGTRLSIL.

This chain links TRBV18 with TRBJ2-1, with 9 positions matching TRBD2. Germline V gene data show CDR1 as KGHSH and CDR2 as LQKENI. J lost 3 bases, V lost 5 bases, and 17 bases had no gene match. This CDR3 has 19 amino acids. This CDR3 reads CASSTPSSGASSVYNEQFF. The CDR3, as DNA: TGTGCCAGCTCAACCCCTTCTAGCGGGGCCTCGTCTGTCTACAATGAGCAGTTCTTC.